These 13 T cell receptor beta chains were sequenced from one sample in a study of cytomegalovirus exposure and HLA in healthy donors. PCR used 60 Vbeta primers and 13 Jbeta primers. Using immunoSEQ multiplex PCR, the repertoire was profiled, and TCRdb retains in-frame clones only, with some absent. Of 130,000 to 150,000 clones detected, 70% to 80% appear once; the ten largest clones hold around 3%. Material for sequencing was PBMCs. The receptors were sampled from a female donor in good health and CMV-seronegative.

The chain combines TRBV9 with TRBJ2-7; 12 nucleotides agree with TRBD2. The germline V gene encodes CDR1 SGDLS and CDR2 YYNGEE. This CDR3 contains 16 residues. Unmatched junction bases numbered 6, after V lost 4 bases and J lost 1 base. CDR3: CASSPGTSGSSYEQYF. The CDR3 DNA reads TGTGCCAGCAGCCCAGGGACTAGCGGGTCTTCCTACGAGCAGTACTTC. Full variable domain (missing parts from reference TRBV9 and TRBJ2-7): DSGVTQTPKHLITATGQRVTLRCSPRSGDLSVYWYQQSLDQGLQFLIQYYNGEERAKGNILERFSAQQFPDLHSELNLSSLELGDSALYFCASSPGTSGSSYEQYFGPGTRLTVT.

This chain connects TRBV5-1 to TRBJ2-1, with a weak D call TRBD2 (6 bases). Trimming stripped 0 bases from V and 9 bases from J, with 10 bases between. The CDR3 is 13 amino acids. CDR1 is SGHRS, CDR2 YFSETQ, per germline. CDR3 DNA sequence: TGCGCCAGCAGCTTGGAGTCCGGGAGTGAGCAGTTCTTC. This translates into CASSLESGSEQFF.

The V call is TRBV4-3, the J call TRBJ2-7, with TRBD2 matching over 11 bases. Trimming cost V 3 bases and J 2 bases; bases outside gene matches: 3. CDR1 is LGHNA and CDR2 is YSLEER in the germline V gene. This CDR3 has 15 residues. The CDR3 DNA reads TGCGCCAGCAGCCACCGACTAGCGGGACCCTACGAGCAGTACTTC. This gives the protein CASSHRLAGPYEQYF.

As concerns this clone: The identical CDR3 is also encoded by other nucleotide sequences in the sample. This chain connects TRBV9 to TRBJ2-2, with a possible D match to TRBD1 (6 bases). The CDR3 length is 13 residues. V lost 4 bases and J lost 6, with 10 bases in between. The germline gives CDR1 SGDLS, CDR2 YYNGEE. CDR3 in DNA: TGTGCCAGCAGCAAAACAGGGCCCGGGGAGCTGTTTTTT. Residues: CASSKTGPGELFF.

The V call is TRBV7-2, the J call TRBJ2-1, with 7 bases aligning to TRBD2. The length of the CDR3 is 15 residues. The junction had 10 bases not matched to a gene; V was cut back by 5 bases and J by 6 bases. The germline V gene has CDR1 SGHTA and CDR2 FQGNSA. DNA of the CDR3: TGTGCCAGCAGCCCAAACCCCGGGGGGTCCAATGAGCAGTTCTTC. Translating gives CASSPNPGGSNEQFF.

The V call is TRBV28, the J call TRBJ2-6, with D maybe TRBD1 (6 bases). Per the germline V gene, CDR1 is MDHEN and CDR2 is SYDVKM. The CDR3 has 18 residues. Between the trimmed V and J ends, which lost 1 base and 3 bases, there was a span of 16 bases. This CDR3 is CASSLSGTGSGGANVLTF. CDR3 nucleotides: TGTGCCAGCAGTTTATCCGGCACAGGGTCAGGTGGGGCCAACGTCCTGACTTTC.

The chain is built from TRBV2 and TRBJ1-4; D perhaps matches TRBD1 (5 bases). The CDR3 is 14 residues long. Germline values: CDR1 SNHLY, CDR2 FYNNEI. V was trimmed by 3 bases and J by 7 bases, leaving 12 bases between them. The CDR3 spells CASSDAGLREKLFF. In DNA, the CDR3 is TGTGCCAGCAGTGACGCGGGGCTTCGTGAAAAACTGTTTTTT.

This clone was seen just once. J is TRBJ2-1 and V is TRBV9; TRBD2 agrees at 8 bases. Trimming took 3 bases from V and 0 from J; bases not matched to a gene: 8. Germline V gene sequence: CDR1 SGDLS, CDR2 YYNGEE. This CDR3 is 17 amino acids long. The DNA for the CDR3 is TGTGCCAGCAGCGCATACTTAGCGGGGAACTCCTACAATGAGCAGTTCTTC. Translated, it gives CASSAYLAGNSYNEQFF.

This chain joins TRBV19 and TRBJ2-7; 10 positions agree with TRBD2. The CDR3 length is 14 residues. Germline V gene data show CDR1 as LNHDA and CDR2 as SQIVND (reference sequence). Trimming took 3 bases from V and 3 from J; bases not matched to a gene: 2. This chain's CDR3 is CASSMASGSYEQYF. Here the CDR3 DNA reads TGTGCCAGTAGTATGGCTAGCGGGAGCTACGAGCAGTACTTC.

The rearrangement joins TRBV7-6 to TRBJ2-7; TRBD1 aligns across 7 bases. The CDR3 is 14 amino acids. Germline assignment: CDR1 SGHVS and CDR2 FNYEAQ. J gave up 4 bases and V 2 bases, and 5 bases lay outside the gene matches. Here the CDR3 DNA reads TGTGCCAGCAGCTTATTAGCACAGGGGTACGAGCAGTACTTC. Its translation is CASSLLAQGYEQYF.

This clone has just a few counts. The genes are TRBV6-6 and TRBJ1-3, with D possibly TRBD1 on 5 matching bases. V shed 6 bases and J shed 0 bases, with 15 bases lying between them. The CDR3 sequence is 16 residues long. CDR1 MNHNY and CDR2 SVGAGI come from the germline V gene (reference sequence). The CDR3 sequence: CASSRTGDNSGNTIYF. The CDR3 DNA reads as TGTGCCAGCAGCCGAACAGGTGATAACTCTGGAAACACCATATATTTT.

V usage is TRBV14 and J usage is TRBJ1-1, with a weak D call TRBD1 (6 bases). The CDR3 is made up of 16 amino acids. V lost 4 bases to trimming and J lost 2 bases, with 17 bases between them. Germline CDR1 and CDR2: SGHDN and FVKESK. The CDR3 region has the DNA TGTGCCAGCAGCCCTTGGGGAACAGGGATTAACACTGAAGCTTTCTTT. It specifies CASSPWGTGINTEAFF.

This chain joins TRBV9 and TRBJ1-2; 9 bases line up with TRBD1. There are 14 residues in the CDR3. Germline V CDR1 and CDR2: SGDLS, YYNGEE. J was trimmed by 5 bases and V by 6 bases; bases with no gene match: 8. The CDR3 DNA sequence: TGTGCCAGCATTTCGGACAGGGGACGGTATGGCTACACCTTC. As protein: CASISDRGRYGYTF. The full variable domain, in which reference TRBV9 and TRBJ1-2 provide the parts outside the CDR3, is DSGVTQTPKHLITATGQRVTLRCSPRSGDLSVYWYQQSLDQGLQFLIQYYNGEERAKGNILERFSAQQFPDLHSELNLSSLELGDSALYFCASISDRGRYGYTFGSGTRLTVV.